The rows below give T cell receptor beta chains drawn from one sample of a study of blood T cells in healthy people across ages. TCRdb reprocessed the 5' RACE reads with MiXCR, giving one entry per CDR3 protein. The table lists 550,000 to 700,000 distinct CDR3 sequences, roughly 28% of them singletons. The sequencing sample was made of blood. Receptors originate from a woman in her 70s in good health. Each CDR3 is given with its conserved first and last residue. A D gene is named only where the DNA matches it firmly. Some rows mark clone size as missing; the rest say once, few, many or name a class of expanded clone.

>NA|TRBV20-1|NA|TRBJ2-3
CSAKKGLDTLYF
TGCAGCGCTAAGAAGGGGCTGGATACGCTGTATTTT
>NA|TRBV7-9|TRBD2|TRBJ2-1
CASSSRERLAGYNEQFF
TGTGCCAGCAGCTCCCGAGAGCGGCTAGCGGGGTACAATGAGCAGTTCTTC
>NA|TRBV20-1|TRBD2|TRBJ2-7
CSARRLAGIYEQYF
TGCAGTGCTCGACGACTAGCGGGGATCTACGAGCAGTACTTC
>NA|TRBV6-1|NA|TRBJ2-5
CANRRDGAQETQYF
TGTGCCAACAGGAGGGACGGAGCTCAAGAGACCCAGTACTTC
>NA|TRBV6-2/TRBV6-3|NA|TRBJ2-5
CASTQRRPKTSDRYQETQYF
TGTGCCAGCACCCAGAGGAGACCGAAGACTTCGGACAGATATCAAGAAACCCAGTACTTC
>NA|TRBV2|NA|TRBJ1-5
CASTRDGSDQPQHF
TGTGCCAGCACCCGGGACGGATCAGATCAGCCCCAGCATTTT
>few|TRBV6-5|NA|TRBJ2-1
CASSYSGAKSSYNEQFF
TGTGCCAGCAGTTACTCAGGGGCCAAGAGCTCCTACAATGAGCAGTTCTTC
>NA|TRBV11-3|NA|TRBJ2-1
CASRPEIVGHNEQFF
TGTGCCAGCCGCCCGGAGATTGTAGGGCACAATGAGCAGTTCTTC
>many|TRBV6-6|NA|TRBJ1-1
CASSRFNTEAFF
TGTGCCAGCAGTCGGTTTAACACTGAAGCTTTCTTT
>NA|TRBV14|NA|TRBJ2-3
CASSQFRGMSTDTQYF
TGTGCCAGCAGCCAATTTCGGGGGATGAGCACAGATACGCAGTATTTT
>NA|TRBV27|NA|TRBJ1-1
CASSLRQVAFF
TGTGCCAGCAGTTTGCGACAGGTTGCTTTCTTT
>NA|TRBV29-1|NA|TRBJ2-6
CSVQVGGPTGANVLTF
TGCAGCGTCCAAGTGGGGGGCCCCACTGGGGCCAACGTCCTGACTTTC
>NA|TRBV24-1|NA|TRBJ2-1
CATSGSDKGHGEQFF
TGTGCCACCAGTGGGTCGGACAAGGGTCATGGAGAGCAGTTCTTC
>NA|TRBV7-8|TRBD1|TRBJ1-2
CASSLQTGVGYTF
TGTGCCAGCAGCTTACAGACAGGGGTAGGCTACACCTTC
>NA|TRBV7-2|NA|TRBJ1-2
CAGSLAIRQANYGYTF
TGTGCCGGCAGCTTAGCCATCCGGCAGGCTAACTATGGCTACACCTTC